These 7 T cell receptor beta chains share one sample of origin, sequenced in a study of chemoradiotherapy in HPV16-positive cancers. Measured with immunoSEQ multiplex PCR; TCRdb has only the in-frame clones, and not every one. The profile shows approximately 13,000 clones, about 85% of them singletons. Sample: blood, taken from a patient who underwent chemoradiotherapy. The receptors were gathered from a human donor with HPV-associated anogenital cancer.

V usage is TRBV5-1 and J usage is TRBJ1-2; 12 nucleotides match TRBD1. This CDR3 is built from 15 residues. Looked up from germline, CDR1 is SGHRS and CDR2 is YFSETQ. The junction had 6 bases not matched to a gene; V was cut back by 4 bases and J by 5 bases. This chain's CDR3 is CASSQGTGGFYGYTF. DNA of the CDR3: TGCGCCAGCAGCCAGGGGACAGGGGGCTTTTATGGCTACACCTTC.

The CDR3 spells CATSRESVQDTIYF. The CDR3 DNA is TGTGCCACCAGCAGAGAAAGCGTTCAGGACACCATATATTTT. The chain combines TRBV15 with TRBJ1-3; D is unclear. The V end lost 0 bases, the J end lost 8 bases, and 11 bases lay between the germline ends. Germline values: CDR1 LNHNV, CDR2 YYDKDF (reference sequence). The CDR3 has 14 residues.

V usage is TRBV5-6 and J usage is TRBJ2-5, with a possible D match to TRBD2 (5 bases). The CDR3 length is 14 residues. V was clipped by 0 bases and J by 3 bases, with 9 bases between them. Germline V CDR1 and CDR2: SGHDT, YYEEEE. The CDR3 nucleotides read TGTGCCAGCAGCTTGGTGTCGGGAAAAGAGACCCAGTACTTC. Translated: CASSLVSGKETQYF.

This sequence joins TRBV5-4 and TRBJ2-3; 8 bases map to TRBD2. Per the germline V gene, CDR1 is SGHNT and CDR2 is YYREEE (reference sequence). V lost 0 bases to trimming and J lost 6 bases; unmatched junction nucleotides: 9. The CDR3 length is 16 residues. In DNA, the CDR3 is TGTGCCAGCAGCTTGGGTCGGGGGGGCCCAGGTGATACGCAGTATTTT. Its translation is CASSLGRGGPGDTQYF.

V is TRBV7-6 and J is TRBJ2-7, with D possibly matching TRBD2 (5 bases). The V and J ends lost 3 bases and 0 bases respectively, with 9 bases between them. CDR1 SGHVS and CDR2 FNYEAQ come from the germline V gene. The CDR3 length is 14 residues. CDR3 sequence reads: CASSFRRGSYEQYF. CDR3 nucleotides: TGTGCCAGCAGCTTTCGACGGGGCTCCTACGAGCAGTACTTC.

This rearrangement joins TRBV6-5 to TRBJ2-5; 9 bases line up with TRBD2. Germline CDR1 reads MNHEY; CDR2 reads SVGAGI. The CDR3 runs 15 residues. Unmatched junction bases numbered 3, after V lost 2 bases and J lost 2 bases. CDR3 amino acids: CASSYAGGRQETQYF. The DNA of the CDR3 is TGTGCCAGCAGTTACGCGGGGGGGCGTCAAGAGACCCAGTACTTC.

This clone occurred once. The CDR3 nucleotides are TGTGCCAGCAGGTTGAGGGGGGAAAACTATGGCTACACCTTC. It codes for CASRLRGENYGYTF. The gene calls are TRBV2 and TRBJ1-2, with D possibly TRBD1 on 6 matching bases. The CDR3 spans 14 residues. With 6 bases removed from V and 2 bases from J, the gap between germline ends came to 13 bases. Germline CDR1 is SNHLY and CDR2 is FYNNEI.